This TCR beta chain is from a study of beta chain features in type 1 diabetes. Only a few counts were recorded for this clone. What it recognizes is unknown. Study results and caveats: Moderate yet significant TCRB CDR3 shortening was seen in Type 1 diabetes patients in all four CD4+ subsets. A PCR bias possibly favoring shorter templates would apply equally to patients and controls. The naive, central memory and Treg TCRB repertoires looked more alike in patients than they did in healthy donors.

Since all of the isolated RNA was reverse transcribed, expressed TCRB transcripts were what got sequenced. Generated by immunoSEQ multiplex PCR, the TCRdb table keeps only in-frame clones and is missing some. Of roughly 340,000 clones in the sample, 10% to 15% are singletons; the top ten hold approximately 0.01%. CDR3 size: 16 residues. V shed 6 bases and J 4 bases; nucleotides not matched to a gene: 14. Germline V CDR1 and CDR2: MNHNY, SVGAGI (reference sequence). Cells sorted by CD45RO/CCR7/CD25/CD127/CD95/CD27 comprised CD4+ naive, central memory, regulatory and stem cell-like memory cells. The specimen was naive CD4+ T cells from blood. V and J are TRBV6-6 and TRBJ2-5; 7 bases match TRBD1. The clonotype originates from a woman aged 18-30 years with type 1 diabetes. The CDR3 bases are TGTGCCAGCAGCCCTGGGAACAGGGGCGTTGGAGAGACCCAGTACTTC. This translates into CASSPGNRGVGETQYF.